Following are 14 T cell receptor beta chains from one sample sequenced in a study of T cell responses to AZD1222 COVID-19 vaccine. Libraries were prepared by immunoSEQ multiplex PCR; TCRdb keeps only in-frame clonotypes and omits some of them. The table shows about 56,000 clones, with 75% to 90% occurring only once. Sample: peripheral blood, taken on day 0 of AZD1222 vaccination. All receptors derive from an adult in good health.

The rearrangement joins TRBV9 to TRBJ1-3; a possible D gene is TRBD1 (5 bases). Germline V gene data show CDR1 as SGDLS and CDR2 as YYNGEE. Trimming pared 2 bases from V and 2 bases from J, leaving 11 bases between. The CDR3 sequence is 15 residues long. The CDR3 is CASSVTGTAGNTIYF. In DNA form, the CDR3 reads TGTGCCAGCAGCGTTACCGGGACGGCTGGAAACACCATATATTTT.

The CDR3, as DNA: TGTGCCAGCATGGCGGACCAGGGCACTGAAGCTTTCTTT. The encoded protein is CASMADQGTEAFF. The rearrangement links TRBV6-5 to TRBJ1-1; a weak D match, TRBD1 (5 bases). The CDR3 length is 13 residues. V was shortened by 7 bases and J by 4 bases, with 13 bases between the two germline ends. CDR1 is MNHEY, CDR2 SVGAGI, per germline.

This clone has only a few counts. This chain connects TRBV9 to TRBJ2-5; TRBD2 matches 7 bases. This CDR3 comprises 15 residues. Germline lookup yields CDR1 SGDLS and CDR2 YYNGEE. Trimming at V came to 2 bases and at J to 5 bases, leaving 9 bases not matched to a gene. CDR3 sequence (DNA): TGTGCCAGCAGCGTGAGCGGGATACCAGGGGAGACCCAGTACTTC. This codes for CASSVSGIPGETQYF.

This clone has a handful of counts. V is TRBV5-4 and J is TRBJ2-7; TRBD1 agrees at 10 bases. This CDR3 is 16 amino acids long. The V and J ends lost 4 bases and 7 bases, in that order; junction bases with no gene match: 14. In germline, CDR1 is SGHNT, CDR2 YYREEE (reference sequence). This CDR3 is CASSRTWTGGLGEQYF. Here the CDR3 DNA reads TGTGCCAGCAGCCGAACCTGGACAGGGGGACTAGGGGAGCAGTACTTC.

The rearrangement uses TRBV5-1 and TRBJ2-1; 7 nucleotides line up with TRBD1. This CDR3 spans 17 amino acids. V trimming: 5 bases; J trimming: 8 bases; junction bases outside the gene matches: 19. Germline V lookup: CDR1 SGHRS, CDR2 YFSETQ. The CDR3 spells CASSSRRGRQGRDEQFF. The CDR3 region has the DNA TGCGCCAGCAGTTCAAGAAGGGGCAGACAGGGTCGGGATGAGCAGTTCTTC.

This rearrangement joins TRBV5-1 to TRBJ1-2; D might be TRBD1 (6 bases). Germline V gene sequence: CDR1 SGHRS, CDR2 YFSETQ. V shed 6 bases and J shed 5 bases, with 14 bases lying between them. CDR3 length: 13 residues. The CDR3 DNA sequence: TGCGCCAGCAACGAACAGGGAAAATATGGCTACACCTTC. Protein: CASNEQGKYGYTF.

This chain uses TRBV7-3 with TRBJ1-1, with a possible D match to TRBD1 (6 bases). The CDR3 runs to 15 residues. Germline-derived CDR1 and CDR2 are SGHTA and FQGTGA. Trimming left V 1 base short and J 1 base short, with 10 bases between. In DNA, the CDR3 is TGTGCCAGCAGCTTAAGTGGGGGCGAGAACACTGAAGCTTTCTTT. It encodes CASSLSGGENTEAFF.

This clone was counted a single time. The V call is TRBV19, the J call TRBJ1-1; perhaps TRBD1 as D (5 bases). This CDR3 spans 15 amino acids. The V gene's germline CDR1 is LNHDA and CDR2 SQIVND (reference sequence). V lost 4 bases, J lost 7 bases, and 19 bases lay in between. The CDR3 DNA is TGTGCCAGTAGTAAACAATCCGGGACGGGGATTGAAGCTTTCTTT. It encodes CASSKQSGTGIEAFF.

This clone was observed once. The chain uses TRBV28 and TRBJ1-1; TRBD1 might be the D (6 bases). The CDR3 is 14 amino acids. V lost 2 bases, J lost 4 bases, and 11 bases lay in between. Germline CDR1 reads MDHEN; CDR2 reads SYDVKM. CDR3: CASSLHGQTTEAFF. Here the CDR3 DNA reads TGTGCCAGCAGTTTACACGGACAGACCACTGAAGCTTTCTTT.

The genes are TRBV5-6 and TRBJ1-4, with TRBD1 as a possible D gene (6 bases). Trimming stripped 1 base from V and 8 bases from J, with 15 bases between. CDR1 is SGHDT and CDR2 is YYEEEE in the germline V gene. This CDR3 has 15 residues. CDR3 in amino acids: CASSLMQGGSEKLFF. The CDR3 nucleotides read TGTGCCAGCAGCTTGATGCAAGGGGGGAGCGAAAAACTGTTTTTT.

This chain uses TRBV13 with TRBJ1-2; TRBD1 aligns across 8 bases. Germline-derived CDR1 and CDR2 are PRHDT and FYEKMQ (reference sequence). Unmatched junction bases numbered 2, after V lost 0 bases and J lost 8 bases. This CDR3 has 13 residues. The CDR3 here is CASSLGRGQGYTF. The CDR3 DNA follows: TGTGCCAGCAGCTTAGGCAGGGGGCAAGGCTACACCTTC.

CDR3 sequence: CASSPGTANTGELFF. The CDR3 DNA reads TGTGCCAGCAGCCCCGGGACAGCGAACACCGGGGAGCTGTTTTTT. The chain joins TRBV11-2 to TRBJ2-2; 7 bases map to TRBD1. V was pared by 5 bases and J by 0 bases, with 3 bases of the junction left unmatched. The CDR3 length is 15 residues. Looked up from germline, CDR1 is SGHAT and CDR2 is FQNNGV.

The V call is TRBV19, the J call TRBJ2-3; no clear D gene. This CDR3 contains 12 residues. Germline CDR1 and CDR2: LNHDA and SQIVND (reference sequence). The V and J ends lost 1 base and 5 bases respectively, with 4 bases between them. The CDR3 sequence: CASSIGGDTQYF. In DNA, the CDR3 is TGTGCCAGTAGTATAGGGGGAGATACGCAGTATTTT.

The J gene is TRBJ2-7, the V gene TRBV6-6; 12 bases are a match to TRBD2. J gave up 4 bases and V 4 bases, and 8 bases lay outside the gene matches. Germline loops: CDR1 MNHNY, CDR2 SVGAGI (reference sequence). The CDR3 has 16 residues. The CDR3 loop reads CASSFRASGGDYEQYF. CDR3 sequence (DNA): TGTGCCAGCAGTTTCAGGGCTAGCGGGGGGGATTACGAGCAGTACTTC.